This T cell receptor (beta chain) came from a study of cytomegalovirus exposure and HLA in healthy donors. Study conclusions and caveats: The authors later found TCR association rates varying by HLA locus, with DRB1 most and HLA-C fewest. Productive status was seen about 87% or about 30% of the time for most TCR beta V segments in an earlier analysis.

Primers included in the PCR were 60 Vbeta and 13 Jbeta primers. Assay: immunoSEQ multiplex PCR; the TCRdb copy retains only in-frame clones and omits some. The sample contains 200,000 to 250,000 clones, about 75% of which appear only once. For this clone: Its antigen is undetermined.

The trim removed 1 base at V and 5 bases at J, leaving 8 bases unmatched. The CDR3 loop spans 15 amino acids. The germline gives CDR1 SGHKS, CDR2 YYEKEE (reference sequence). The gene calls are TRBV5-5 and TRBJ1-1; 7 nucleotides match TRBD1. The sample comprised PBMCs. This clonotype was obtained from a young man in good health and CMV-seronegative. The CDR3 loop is CASSLFEGAGTEAFF. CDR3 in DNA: TGTGCCAGCAGCTTGTTCGAGGGGGCCGGGACTGAAGCTTTCTTT.